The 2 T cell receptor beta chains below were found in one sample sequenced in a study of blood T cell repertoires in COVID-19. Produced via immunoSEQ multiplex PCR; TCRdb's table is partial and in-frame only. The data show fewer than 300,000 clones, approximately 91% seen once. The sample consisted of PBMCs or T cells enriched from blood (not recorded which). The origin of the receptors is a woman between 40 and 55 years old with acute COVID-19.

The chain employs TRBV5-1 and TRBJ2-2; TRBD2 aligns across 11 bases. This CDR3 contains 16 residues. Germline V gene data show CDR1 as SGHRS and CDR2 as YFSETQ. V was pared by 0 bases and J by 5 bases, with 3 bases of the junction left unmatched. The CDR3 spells CASSLGLAGRTGELFF. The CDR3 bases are TGCGCCAGCAGCTTGGGACTAGCGGGAAGGACCGGGGAGCTGTTTTTT.

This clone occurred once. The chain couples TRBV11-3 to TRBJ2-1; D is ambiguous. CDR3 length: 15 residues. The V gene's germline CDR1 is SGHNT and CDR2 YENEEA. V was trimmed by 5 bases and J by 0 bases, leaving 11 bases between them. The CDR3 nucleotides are TGTGCCAGCAGCCCAGCGCCGGGCTCCTACAATGAGCAGTTCTTC. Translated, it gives CASSPAPGSYNEQFF. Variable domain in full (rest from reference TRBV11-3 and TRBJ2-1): EAGVVQSPRYKIIEKKQPVAFWCNPISGHNTLYWYLQNLGQGPELLIRYENEEAVDDSQLPKDRFSAERLKGVDSTLKIQPAELGDSAVYLCASSPAPGSYNEQFFGPGTRLTVL.